Here is one TCR beta chain with its context. These data are taken from a study of blood T cell repertoires in COVID-19. Across the study: Researchers got acute and convalescent COVID-19 samples from the United States, Italy and Spain. T cells, B-cell-depleted T cells, or PBMCs supplied cDNA or gDNA.

How the authors handled the data: Estimates of nucleated cell counts were drawn from the amplification of reference gene primers. Generated by immunoSEQ multiplex PCR, the TCRdb table keeps only in-frame clones and is missing some. The V and J calls and the clone size are those of that table, but D and trimming were determined from the DNA. This sample has 250,000 to 300,000 clones; 83% occur once, and the top ten carry about 5%. Trimming shortened V by 1 base and J by 1 base, and 11 bases separated the two germline ends. Germline CDR1 reads KGHDR; CDR2 reads SFDVKD. The CDR3 has 16 residues. Sequenced sample: peripheral blood. This chain connects TRBV24-1 to TRBJ2-3, with a possible D match to TRBD1 (6 bases). This receptor was obtained from a man between 60 and 75 years old who had recovered from COVID-19. The CDR3 sequence is CATSDLNRAGTDTQYF. The CDR3 nucleotides read TGTGCCACCAGTGATTTAAACAGGGCGGGCACAGATACGCAGTATTTT.